This is a list of T cell receptor beta chains from one sample in a study of spatial heterogeneity in lung cancer. In TCRdb, the 5' RACE reads were re-called with MiXCR into one record per CDR3 protein. The data contain under 75,000 distinct CDR3 sequences, around 8.4% of them singletons. The sequenced sample was PBMCs, obtained at surgery. These receptors were collected from a female donor with early-stage non-small cell lung cancer. The CDR3 runs from the conserved cysteine through the conserved F or W. The D gene is left open where the match is weak. Size is omitted from some rows. Given values are once, few, many or a class for expanded clones.

D: TRBD1; J: TRBJ2-5; V: TRBV27; size: NA; CDR3: CASSVKGGTGGVKTQYF; DNA: TGTGCCAGCAGTGTAAAGGGTGGGACAGGGGGCGTGAAGACCCAGTACTTC
D: TRBD1; J: TRBJ1-1; V: TRBV5-1; size: NA; CDR3: CASSLSRGPVNTEAFF; DNA: TGCGCCAGCAGCTTATCCAGGGGGCCTGTGAACACTGAAGCTTTCTTT
D: TRBD2; J: TRBJ2-3; V: TRBV12-3/TRBV12-4; size: few; CDR3: CASSLRSGVTDTQYF; DNA: TGTGCCAGCAGTTTGAGAAGCGGGGTCACAGATACGCAGTATTTT
D: NA; J: TRBJ2-3; V: TRBV19; size: few; CDR3: CASNTPQGSTDTQYF; DNA: TGTGCCAGTAACACCCCACAGGGCTCCACAGATACGCAGTATTTT
D: TRBD1; J: TRBJ1-1; V: TRBV11-2; size: few; CDR3: CASSPLSGQADTEAFF; DNA: TGTGCCAGCAGCCCTCTATCGGGACAGGCGGACACTGAAGCTTTCTTT
D: NA; J: TRBJ2-1; V: TRBV2; size: NA; CDR3: CASSTRSGGNEQFF; DNA: TGTGCCAGCTCAACCCGCTCCGGGGGCAATGAGCAGTTCTTC
D: TRBD2; J: TRBJ2-1; V: TRBV18; size: many; CDR3: CASSPWEGNNEQFF; DNA: TGTGCCAGCTCACCATGGGAGGGGAACAATGAGCAGTTCTTC
D: TRBD2; J: TRBJ2-3; V: TRBV7-7; size: few; CDR3: CASSLLAGAIDTQYF; DNA: TGTGCCAGCAGCTTACTAGCGGGAGCTATAGATACGCAGTATTTT
D: NA; J: TRBJ1-3; V: TRBV20-1; size: many; CDR3: CSASDSGGAGNTIYF; DNA: TGCAGTGCTAGCGATTCGGGGGGCGCGGGAAACACCATATATTTT
D: NA; J: TRBJ1-2; V: TRBV5-1; size: few; CDR3: CASSPSASNYGYTF; DNA: TGCGCCAGCAGTCCTTCCGCGTCTAACTATGGCTACACCTTC
D: NA; J: TRBJ1-1; V: TRBV10-1; size: many; CDR3: CASSAGVTTEAFF; DNA: TGCGCCAGCAGTGCGGGGGTGACCACTGAAGCTTTCTTT
D: NA; J: TRBJ2-5; V: TRBV7-6; size: many; CDR3: CASSLDRAAETQYF; DNA: TGTGCCAGCAGCTTAGACAGGGCGGCCGAGACCCAGTACTTC
D: NA; J: TRBJ1-6; V: TRBV30; size: few; CDR3: CAWSDSTDSPLHF; DNA: TGTGCCTGGAGTGATTCGACGGATTCACCCCTCCACTTT
D: TRBD2; J: TRBJ2-7; V: TRBV7-9; size: many; CDR3: CASSSNAGTSGTYEQYF; DNA: TGTGCCAGCAGCTCGAACGCCGGGACTAGCGGTACCTACGAGCAGTACTTC
D: NA; J: TRBJ2-2; V: TRBV27; size: many; CDR3: CASKPNTGELFF; DNA: TGTGCCAGCAAACCGAACACCGGGGAGCTGTTTTTT
D: NA; J: TRBJ1-3; V: TRBV20-1; size: NA; CDR3: CSARSQAGGGNTIYF; DNA: TGCAGTGCTAGAAGCCAGGCAGGCGGGGGAAACACCATATATTTT